These 9 T cell receptor beta chains came from one sample sequenced in a study of cytomegalovirus exposure and HLA in healthy donors. PCR primers comprised 60 Vbeta and 13 Jbeta primers. Measured with immunoSEQ multiplex PCR; TCRdb has only the in-frame clones, and not every one. Across roughly 50,000 clones, the top ten clones capture 12% of the sample. Sequenced material: PBMCs. The receptors were sampled from a woman aged 55-69 years in good health and CMV-seropositive.

For this clone: Sequence at one end of the junction differs from germline and may be a read error. The rearrangement uses TRBV9 and TRBJ2-1; 9 bases match TRBD2. Germline lookup yields CDR1 SGDLS and CDR2 YYNGEE. This CDR3 has 18 residues. The CDR3 loop is CASSAVPEAGGSDNEQFF. CDR3 nucleotide sequence: TGTGCCAGCAGCGCCGTCCCCGAAGCGGGGGGCTCCGACAATGAGCAGTTCTTC.

This chain links TRBV7-2 with TRBJ1-1; a weak D match, TRBD1 (5 bases). This CDR3 has 15 residues. Trimming took 5 bases from V and 1 from J, leaving 14 bases between them. The germline CDR1 and CDR2 sequences are SGHTA and FQGNSA. For the CDR3, the DNA is TGTGCCAGCAGCCGCAGGGTCCCCAAGAACACTGAAGCTTTCTTT. Encoded protein: CASSRRVPKNTEAFF.

Details on this clone: The same CDR3 is also encoded by other DNA sequences in this sample. V is TRBV6-6 and J is TRBJ2-2, with a tentative D call TRBD1 (5 bases). The germline V gene has CDR1 MNHNY and CDR2 SVGAGI (reference sequence). The V end lost 3 bases, the J end lost 0 bases, and 8 bases lay between the germline ends. The CDR3 is 15 amino acids. As DNA, the CDR3 is TGTGCCAGCAGTTATCGGACAACGAACACCGGGGAGCTGTTTTTT. Protein product: CASSYRTTNTGELFF.

The V and J genes are TRBV29-1 and TRBJ1-2; 10 bases match TRBD1. This CDR3 comprises 15 residues. CDR1 and CDR2 (germline): SQVTM, ANQGSEA. J gave up 4 bases and V 0 bases, and 5 bases lay outside the gene matches. CDR3 sequence (DNA): TGCAGCGTTGAAGACTTCGGGACAGGGGTCTATGGCTACACCTTC. Its protein product is CSVEDFGTGVYGYTF.

The chain links TRBV6-6 to TRBJ1-1; no clear D. Germline values: CDR1 MNHNY, CDR2 SVGAGI (reference sequence). The CDR3 covers 13 residues. Trimming removed 0 bases from V and 4 bases from J, with 6 bases in between. The CDR3 reads CASSYSPGTEAFF. The CDR3 DNA sequence: TGTGCCAGCAGTTACTCTCCGGGCACTGAAGCTTTCTTT.

J is TRBJ1-1 and V is TRBV5-1, with D perhaps TRBD1 (5 bases). Trimming cost V 0 bases and J 8 bases, with 14 bases left between them. Looked up from germline, CDR1 is SGHRS and CDR2 is YFSETQ. This CDR3 comprises 14 residues. The CDR3 protein is CASSLEPSGGEAFF. CDR3 in DNA: TGCGCCAGCAGCTTGGAGCCCTCCGGGGGAGAAGCTTTCTTT.

The chain links TRBV18 to TRBJ1-2; D perhaps matches TRBD1 (6 bases). Per the germline V gene, CDR1 is KGHSH and CDR2 is LQKENI. CDR3 length: 15 amino acids. V lost 0 bases to trimming and J lost 4 bases, with 12 bases between them. The DNA for the CDR3 is TGTGCCAGCTCACCACCACAGGGTGGGTCCTATGGCTACACCTTC. Its translation is CASSPPQGGSYGYTF.

J is TRBJ1-1 and V is TRBV25-1, with a possible D match to TRBD1 (5 bases). The CDR3 is 14 residues long. The ends were cut back, 2 bases at V and 5 bases at J, with 12 bases in the middle. The V gene's germline CDR1 is MGHDK and CDR2 SYGVNS. Here the CDR3 reads CASSEPGLGTEAFF. DNA for the CDR3: TGTGCCAGCAGTGAACCAGGGCTAGGGACTGAAGCTTTCTTT.

This chain uses TRBV29-1 with TRBJ1-4; 9 bases align to TRBD1. The V and J ends lost 7 bases and 5 bases, in that order; junction bases with no gene match: 2. This CDR3 is built from 12 residues. Germline CDR1 reads SQVTM; CDR2 reads ANQGSEA. CDR3 residues: CSATGGNEKLFF. DNA for the CDR3: TGCAGCGCTACAGGGGGCAATGAAAAACTGTTTTTT. Filled out from reference TRBV29-1 and TRBJ1-4, the complete variable domain reads SAVISQKPSRDICQRGTSLTIQCQVDSQVTMMFWYRQQPGQSLTLIATANQGSEATYESGFVIDKFPISRPNLTFSTLTVSNMSPEDSSIYLCSATGGNEKLFFGSGTQLSVL.